The sequence of this T cell receptor (beta chain) was determined in a study of T cells and copy number aberrations in small-cell lung cancer. Germline loops: CDR1 MNHNS, CDR2 SASEGT. Between the trimmed V and J ends, which lost 8 bases and 5 bases, there was a span of 18 bases. This CDR3 comprises 14 residues. As regards this clone: Its cognate antigen is unknown.

Study results and caveats: Versus adjacent lung, tumor T-cell richness and clonality were lower; density nonsignificantly.

Method: immunoSEQ multiplex PCR; TCRdb's copy keeps in-frame clones and lacks some. The sample gives some 3,100 clones, about nine tenths of which show up once; just over 4.5% is in the top ten. Every patient either smoked or had heavy second-hand smoke exposure. Normal lung tissue came from at least 2 cm beyond the tumor margin and showed no malignant cells. Sequenced material: normal tissue next to the tumor. This sequence was found in a man aged 50 to 60 with small cell lung cancer. The chain is built from TRBV6-1 and TRBJ2-5; D possibly corresponds to TRBD2 (7 bases). CDR3 region: CASSEGGGSETQYF. CDR3 nucleotide sequence: TGTGCCAGCTCTGAAGGGGGGGGTTCGGAGACCCAGTACTTC.